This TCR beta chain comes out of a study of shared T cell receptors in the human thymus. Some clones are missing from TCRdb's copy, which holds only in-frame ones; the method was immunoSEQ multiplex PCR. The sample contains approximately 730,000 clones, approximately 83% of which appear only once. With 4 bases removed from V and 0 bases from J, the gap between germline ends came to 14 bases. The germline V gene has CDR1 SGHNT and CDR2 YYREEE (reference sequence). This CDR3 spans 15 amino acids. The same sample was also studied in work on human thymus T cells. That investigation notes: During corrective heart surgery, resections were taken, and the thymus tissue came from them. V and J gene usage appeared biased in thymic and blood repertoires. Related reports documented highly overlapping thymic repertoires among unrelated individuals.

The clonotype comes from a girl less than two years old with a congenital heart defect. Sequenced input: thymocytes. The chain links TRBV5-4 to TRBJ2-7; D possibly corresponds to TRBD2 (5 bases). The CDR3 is CASSLRTPSSYEQYF. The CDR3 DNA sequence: TGTGCCAGCAGCCTAAGGACTCCGAGCTCCTACGAGCAGTACTTC.